The subject of this entry is one T cell receptor beta chain. The data were obtained in a study of immune evolution from preneoplasia to lung adenocarcinoma. Trimming cost V 1 base and J 9 bases; bases outside gene matches: 5. In germline, CDR1 is SGHRS, CDR2 YFSETQ. CDR3 size: 15 residues. Method: immunoSEQ multiplex PCR; TCRdb's copy keeps in-frame clones and lacks some. In the table there are under 6,000 clones, approximately 83% of which are singletons. The sequence came from a person aged 65 to 85 with lung adenocarcinoma. Sequencing was carried out using FFPE atypical adenomatous hyperplasia tissue from the lung. Subset: atypical adenomatous hyperplasia (AAH), lung preneoplasia. V is TRBV5-1 and J is TRBJ2-1; 12 bases are a match to TRBD2. CDR3 protein: CASSLRLAGDGEQFF. CDR3 bases: TGCGCCAGCAGCTTGAGACTAGCGGGAGACGGTGAGCAGTTCTTC.